The T cell receptor beta chain described here comes from a study of blood T cell repertoires in COVID-19. Sequencing used immunoSEQ multiplex PCR; TCRdb keeps in-frame clones, though not all of them. The table records roughly 250,000 clones, just under 85% of them present only once. V lost 5 bases to trimming and J lost 8 bases, with 13 bases between them. CDR3 length: 14 residues. CDR1 and CDR2 (germline): PRHDT, FYEKMQ (reference sequence). The sequence was obtained from a man aged 45-60 years with acute or convalescent COVID-19. Sequencing used peripheral blood. The J gene is TRBJ1-6, the V gene TRBV13; a possible D gene is TRBD1 (6 bases). For the CDR3, the DNA is TGTGCCAGCAGCCCACGGGGACACGATTCACCCCTCCACTTT. Protein sequence: CASSPRGHDSPLHF. Filled out from reference TRBV13 and TRBJ1-6, the complete variable domain reads AAGVIQSPRHLIKEKRETATLKCYPIPRHDTVYWYQQGPGQDPQFLISFYEKMQSDKGSIPDRFSAQQFSDYHSELNMSSLELGDSALYFCASSPRGHDSPLHFGNGTRLTVT.